These T cell receptor beta chains were read from a single sample in a study of radiotherapy plus CTLA-4 blockade in lung cancer. Sequencing was performed with immunoSEQ multiplex PCR; in TCRdb, only in-frame clones are kept and a portion is missing. This sample has roughly 86,000 clones, with roughly 87% found just once. Sequenced material: peripheral blood, taken from a patient treated with radiotherapy plus ipilimumab. These TCRs come from a human donor with non-small cell lung cancer who had stable disease on radiotherapy plus ipilimumab. Both conserved end residues are part of each CDR3. D genes are given only for firm matches. Rows give clone size only sometimes, using once, few, many, or a class for an expanded clone.

J gene: TRBJ1-2; D gene: -; clone size: -; V gene: TRBV4-2; CDR3 DNA: TGTGCCAGCAGCCAACCTGCGAACTATGGCTACACCTTC; CDR3 protein: CASSQPANYGYTF
J gene: TRBJ1-2; D gene: -; clone size: once; V gene: TRBV5-1; CDR3 DNA: TGCGCCAGCAGCTTGAGTTCCGGGACACAAAATGGCTACACCTTC; CDR3 protein: CASSLSSGTQNGYTF
J gene: TRBJ2-2; D gene: -; clone size: -; V gene: TRBV5-3; CDR3 DNA: TGTGCCAGAAGCCCCCGTGGGGCGAGAGAGGAATCCGGGGAGCTGTTTTTT; CDR3 protein: CARSPRGAREESGELFF
J gene: TRBJ1-5; D gene: -; clone size: -; V gene: TRBV5-4; CDR3 DNA: TGTGCCAGCAGCTTGGGGGCAGGGGATCAGCCCCAGCATTTT; CDR3 protein: CASSLGAGDQPQHF
J gene: TRBJ2-3; D gene: -; clone size: -; V gene: TRBV19; CDR3 DNA: TGTGCCAGTCATCCACGGGGCACAGATACGCAGTATTTT; CDR3 protein: CASHPRGTDTQYF
J gene: TRBJ1-1; D gene: TRBD1; clone size: -; V gene: TRBV30; CDR3 DNA: TGTGCCTGGAGAACTCCCACTGACAGGGCCAATGAAGCTTTCTTT; CDR3 protein: CAWRTPTDRANEAFF
J gene: TRBJ1-1; D gene: TRBD1; clone size: -; V gene: TRBV5-1; CDR3 DNA: TGCGCCAGCAGCGCCGGGACAGGGGGAGGCACAGCTTTCTTT; CDR3 protein: CASSAGTGGGTAFF
J gene: TRBJ2-1; D gene: TRBD1; clone size: -; V gene: TRBV4-1; CDR3 DNA: TGCGCCAGCAGCCAAGGACAACGACAGGGATCCCGAAAGCAGTTCTTC; CDR3 protein: CASSQGQRQGSRKQFF
J gene: TRBJ2-4; D gene: -; clone size: -; V gene: TRBV7-8; CDR3 DNA: TGTGCCAGCAGCTTGGGGGGCTTAGACAAAAACATTCAGTACTTC; CDR3 protein: CASSLGGLDKNIQYF
J gene: TRBJ1-1; D gene: -; clone size: -; V gene: TRBV2; CDR3 DNA: TGTGCCAGCATTTGGGGGCTCGGAACTGAAGCTTTCTTT; CDR3 protein: CASIWGLGTEAFF
J gene: TRBJ2-7; D gene: -; clone size: -; V gene: TRBV5-8; CDR3 DNA: TGTGCCAGCTCCCCCTTGGGAGCCTTTAGCTCCTACGAGCAGTACTTC; CDR3 protein: CASSPLGAFSSYEQYF
J gene: TRBJ1-1; D gene: -; clone size: -; V gene: TRBV2; CDR3 DNA: TGTGCCAGCAGGCAGCTTGAAGCTTTCTTT; CDR3 protein: CASRQLEAFF
J gene: TRBJ2-7; D gene: TRBD1; clone size: -; V gene: TRBV6-6; CDR3 DNA: TGTGCCAGCAGACGCGACAGACAGGGGGTTGGCAACGAGCAGTACTTC; CDR3 protein: CASRRDRQGVGNEQYF
J gene: TRBJ1-5; D gene: -; clone size: -; V gene: TRBV29-1; CDR3 DNA: TGCAGCGTTGAAGATCGGTCTCGTGGCCCTCAGTCAGGCAATCAGCCCCAGCATTTT; CDR3 protein: CSVEDRSRGPQSGNQPQHF
J gene: TRBJ2-3; D gene: -; clone size: -; V gene: TRBV5-1; CDR3 DNA: TGCGCCAGCAGCCCGGAGGGCGGGGAGAGCACAGATACGCAGTATTTT; CDR3 protein: CASSPEGGESTDTQYF
J gene: TRBJ2-5; D gene: -; clone size: -; V gene: TRBV6-6; CDR3 DNA: TGTGCCAGCAGTTACGGGGGAGGAGAGACCCAGTACTTC; CDR3 protein: CASSYGGGETQYF
J gene: TRBJ2-5; D gene: -; clone size: -; V gene: TRBV7-6; CDR3 DNA: TGTGCCAGCAGCTCCGACGGAGACTCCCAGTACTTC; CDR3 protein: CASSSDGDSQYF
J gene: TRBJ1-1; D gene: -; clone size: -; V gene: TRBV7-6; CDR3 DNA: TGTGCCAGCAGCTTAGAAGGGTTGGCCACTGAAGCTTTCTTT; CDR3 protein: CASSLEGLATEAFF
J gene: TRBJ2-3; D gene: -; clone size: once; V gene: TRBV5-1; CDR3 DNA: TGCGCCAGCAGCGCCGGGACCATCGGATTCGGAGATACGCAGTATTTT; CDR3 protein: CASSAGTIGFGDTQYF
J gene: TRBJ2-1; D gene: -; clone size: -; V gene: TRBV5-5; CDR3 DNA: TGTGCCAGCAGCGAAGAACCTGCTAGCTACAATGAGCAGTTCTTC; CDR3 protein: CASSEEPASYNEQFF
J gene: TRBJ2-1; D gene: TRBD2; clone size: -; V gene: TRBV2; CDR3 DNA: TGTGCCAGCAGTGAAGCACTAGCGGGGGTTTACAATGAGCAGTTCTTC; CDR3 protein: CASSEALAGVYNEQFF
J gene: TRBJ2-7; D gene: -; clone size: -; V gene: TRBV11-2; CDR3 DNA: TGTGCCAGCAGCTTAATCTACGAGCAGTACTTC; CDR3 protein: CASSLIYEQYF
J gene: TRBJ2-7; D gene: TRBD1; clone size: -; V gene: TRBV5-4; CDR3 DNA: TGTGCCAGCAGCTCAGGGGGCAGATCCTACGAGCAGTACTTC; CDR3 protein: CASSSGGRSYEQYF
J gene: TRBJ2-2; D gene: TRBD2; clone size: -; V gene: TRBV4-1; CDR3 DNA: TGCGCCAGCAGCCAAGCAGCGGGGGGCAGCACCGGGGAGCTGTTTTTT; CDR3 protein: CASSQAAGGSTGELFF
J gene: TRBJ2-4; D gene: TRBD1; clone size: once; V gene: TRBV9; CDR3 DNA: TGTGCCAGCAGCGGGTCGACAGGGTCAACTAACATTCAGTACTTC; CDR3 protein: CASSGSTGSTNIQYF
J gene: TRBJ2-1; D gene: -; clone size: -; V gene: TRBV6-1; CDR3 DNA: TGTGCCAGCAGTGGGTCGGGGATCGGGAATGAGCAGTTCTTC; CDR3 protein: CASSGSGIGNEQFF
J gene: TRBJ1-5; D gene: -; clone size: -; V gene: TRBV7-8; CDR3 DNA: TGTGCCAGCAGCTTATCGGTTCAGCCCCAGCATTTT; CDR3 protein: CASSLSVQPQHF
J gene: TRBJ1-2; D gene: -; clone size: -; V gene: TRBV14; CDR3 DNA: TGTGCCAGCAGCCTTTCAGGGCCGTTTAACTATGGCTACACCTTC; CDR3 protein: CASSLSGPFNYGYTF
J gene: TRBJ2-1; D gene: TRBD1; clone size: -; V gene: TRBV2; CDR3 DNA: TGTGCCAGCAGTCCCCCGAGACAGGGCAGAAACAATGAGCAGTTCTTC; CDR3 protein: CASSPPRQGRNNEQFF
J gene: TRBJ2-1; D gene: TRBD2; clone size: -; V gene: TRBV5-1; CDR3 DNA: TGCGCCAGCAGCTTGACTAGCGGGGCCGCGGATGAGCAGTTCTTC; CDR3 protein: CASSLTSGAADEQFF
J gene: TRBJ1-5; D gene: TRBD1; clone size: -; V gene: TRBV14; CDR3 DNA: TGTGCCAGCAGCCAACTCCGGGACAGGGGGGACCAGCCCCAGCATTTT; CDR3 protein: CASSQLRDRGDQPQHF
J gene: TRBJ1-1; D gene: -; clone size: medium-sized; V gene: TRBV6-5; CDR3 DNA: TGTGCCAGCAGGTCGACGGTAAACACTGAAGCTTTCTTT; CDR3 protein: CASRSTVNTEAFF
J gene: TRBJ2-2; D gene: -; clone size: -; V gene: TRBV2; CDR3 DNA: TGTGCCAGCGTGGGGGGGCGCTCCACCGGGGAGCTGTTTTTT; CDR3 protein: CASVGGRSTGELFF
J gene: TRBJ1-4; D gene: -; clone size: -; V gene: TRBV28; CDR3 DNA: TGTGCCAGCAGTTTCGGACAGCTCGCAACTAATGAAAAACTGTTTTTT; CDR3 protein: CASSFGQLATNEKLFF
J gene: TRBJ2-5; D gene: -; clone size: -; V gene: TRBV7-8; CDR3 DNA: TGTGCCAGCAGAAAGGGCAAGTTGGAGACCCAGTACTTC; CDR3 protein: CASRKGKLETQYF
J gene: TRBJ2-7; D gene: -; clone size: -; V gene: TRBV28; CDR3 DNA: TGTGCCAGCAGTTCCGGGACACACTACGAGCAGTACTTC; CDR3 protein: CASSSGTHYEQYF
J gene: TRBJ2-3; D gene: -; clone size: -; V gene: TRBV15; CDR3 DNA: TGTGCCACCAGCAGGGATCAGGGAACAGATACGCAGTATTTT; CDR3 protein: CATSRDQGTDTQYF
J gene: TRBJ1-4; D gene: TRBD1; clone size: -; V gene: TRBV4-1; CDR3 DNA: TGCGCCAGCAGCCAAGAGGTCGGGACAGGGAACGAAAAACTGTTTTTT; CDR3 protein: CASSQEVGTGNEKLFF
J gene: TRBJ2-6; D gene: TRBD2; clone size: -; V gene: TRBV9; CDR3 DNA: TGTGCCAGCAGCGTAAACCCCCACCTCTCGCTAGCGGGAGCTTCTGGGGCCAACGTCCTGACTTTC; CDR3 protein: CASSVNPHLSLAGASGANVLTF
J gene: TRBJ2-7; D gene: -; clone size: -; V gene: TRBV14; CDR3 DNA: TGTGCCAGCAGCCAAGATCCTTCAGCGTACGAGCAGTACTTC; CDR3 protein: CASSQDPSAYEQYF
J gene: TRBJ1-4; D gene: -; clone size: few; V gene: TRBV7-8; CDR3 DNA: TGTGCCAGCAGCCCGAGCGACCTTAATGAAAAACTGTTTTTT; CDR3 protein: CASSPSDLNEKLFF